Detailed here is one T cell receptor (beta chain). The data derive from a study of CD8 T cells in Susac syndrome. With random hexamers, 0.5 to 1 ug RNA was reverse transcribed. The immunoSEQ assay covered 54 Vbeta and 13 Jbeta segments for CDR3. MiXCR was run by TCRdb on the immunoSEQ multiplex PCR reads, yielding one entry per CDR3 protein. The repertoire has around 130,000 distinct CDR3 sequences, roughly 95% of them found once; the top ten carry 0.11%. CDR3 length: 14 amino acids. Germline V gives CDR1 MNHNS, CDR2 SASEGT. After removal of 3 bases from V and 16 bases from J, the junction contained 8 bases not matched to a gene. Treatment-naive patients with stable or active relapsing-remitting disease served as multiple sclerosis controls.

The receptor was derived from a human donor with multiple sclerosis. The V and J genes are TRBV6-1 and TRBJ2-1; 14 bases match TRBD2. Source material: CD4+ T cells from PBMCs. CDR3 nucleotide sequence: TGTGCCAGCAGTGAGACTAGCGGGGGGGCTGCATTATTCTTC. Its protein product is CASSETSGGAALFF.